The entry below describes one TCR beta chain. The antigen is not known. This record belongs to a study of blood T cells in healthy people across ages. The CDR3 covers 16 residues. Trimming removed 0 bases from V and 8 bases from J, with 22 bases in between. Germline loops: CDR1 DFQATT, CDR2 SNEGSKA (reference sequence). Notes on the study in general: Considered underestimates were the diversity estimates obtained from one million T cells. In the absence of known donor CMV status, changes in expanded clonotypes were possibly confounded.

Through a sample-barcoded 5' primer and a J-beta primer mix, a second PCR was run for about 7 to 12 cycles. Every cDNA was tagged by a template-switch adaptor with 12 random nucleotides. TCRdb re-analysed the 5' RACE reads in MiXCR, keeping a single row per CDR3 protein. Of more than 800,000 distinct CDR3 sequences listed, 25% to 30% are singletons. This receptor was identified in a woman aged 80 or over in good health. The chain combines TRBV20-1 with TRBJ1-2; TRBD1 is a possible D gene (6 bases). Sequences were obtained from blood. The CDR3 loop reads CSARDIPGGGALGYTF. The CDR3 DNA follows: TGCAGTGCTAGAGATATCCCGGGAGGGGGGGCGTTGGGCTACACCTTC.